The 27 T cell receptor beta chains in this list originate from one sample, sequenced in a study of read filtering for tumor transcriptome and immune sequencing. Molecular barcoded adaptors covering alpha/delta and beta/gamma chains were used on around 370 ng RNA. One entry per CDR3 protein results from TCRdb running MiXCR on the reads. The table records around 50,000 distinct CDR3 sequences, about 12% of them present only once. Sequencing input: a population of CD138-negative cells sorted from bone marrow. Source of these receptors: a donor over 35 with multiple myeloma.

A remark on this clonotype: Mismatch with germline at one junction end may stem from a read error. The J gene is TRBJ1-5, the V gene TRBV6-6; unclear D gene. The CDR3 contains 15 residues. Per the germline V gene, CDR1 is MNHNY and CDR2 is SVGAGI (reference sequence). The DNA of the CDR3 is TGTACCAGCAGCAGAACTGGGGATGGCAATCAGCCCCAGCATTTT. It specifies CTSSRTGDGNQPQHF.

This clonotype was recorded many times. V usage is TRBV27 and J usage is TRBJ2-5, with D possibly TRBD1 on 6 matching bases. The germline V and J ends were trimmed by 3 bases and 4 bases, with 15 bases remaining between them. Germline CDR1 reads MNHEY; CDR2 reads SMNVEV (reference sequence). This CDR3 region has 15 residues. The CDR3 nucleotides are TGTGCCAGCAGTTTGAGTCAGGGCAGGGGAGAGACCCAGTACTTC. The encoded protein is CASSLSQGRGETQYF.

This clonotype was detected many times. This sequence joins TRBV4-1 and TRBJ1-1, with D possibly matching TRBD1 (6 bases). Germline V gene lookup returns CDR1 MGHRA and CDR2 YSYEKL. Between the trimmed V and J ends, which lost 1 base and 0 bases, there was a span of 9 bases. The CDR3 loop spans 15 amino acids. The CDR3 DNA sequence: TGCGCCAGCAGCCAAGTCGGGGGCGTGAACACTGAAGCTTTCTTT. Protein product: CASSQVGGVNTEAFF.

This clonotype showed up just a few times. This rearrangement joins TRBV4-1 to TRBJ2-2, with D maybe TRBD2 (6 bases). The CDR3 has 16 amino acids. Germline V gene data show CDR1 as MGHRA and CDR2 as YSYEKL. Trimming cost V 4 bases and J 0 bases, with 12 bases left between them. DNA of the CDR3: TGCGCCAGCAGCCGGACGCGGGGCGCGAACACCGGGGAGCTGTTTTTT. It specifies CASSRTRGANTGELFF.

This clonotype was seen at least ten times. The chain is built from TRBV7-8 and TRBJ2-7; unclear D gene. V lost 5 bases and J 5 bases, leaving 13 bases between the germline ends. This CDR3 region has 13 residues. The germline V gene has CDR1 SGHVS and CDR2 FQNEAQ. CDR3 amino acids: CASSPPTTDEQYF. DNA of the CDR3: TGTGCCAGCAGCCCTCCCACTACAGACGAGCAGTACTTC. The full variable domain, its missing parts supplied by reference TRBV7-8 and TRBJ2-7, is GAGVSQSPRYKVAKRGQDVALRCDPISGHVSLFWYQQALGQGPEFLTYFQNEAQLDKSGLPSDRFFAERPEGSVSTLKIQRTQQEDSAVYLCASSPPTTDEQYFGPGTRLTVT.

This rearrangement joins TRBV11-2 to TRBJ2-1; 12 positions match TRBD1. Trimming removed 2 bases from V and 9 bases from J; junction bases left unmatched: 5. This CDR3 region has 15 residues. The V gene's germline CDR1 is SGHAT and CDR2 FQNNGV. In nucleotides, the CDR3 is TGTGCCAGCAGCTTATGGGGGACAGGGGGCCGTGAGCAGTTCTTC. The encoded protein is CASSLWGTGGREQFF.

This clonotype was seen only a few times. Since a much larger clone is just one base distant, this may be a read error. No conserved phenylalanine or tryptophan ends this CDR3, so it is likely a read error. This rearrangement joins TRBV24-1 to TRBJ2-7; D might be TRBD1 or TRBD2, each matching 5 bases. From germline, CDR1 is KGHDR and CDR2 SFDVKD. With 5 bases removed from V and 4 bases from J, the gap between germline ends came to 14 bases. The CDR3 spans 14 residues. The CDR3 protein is CATSAAGKRYEQYS. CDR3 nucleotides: TGTGCCACCAGTGCAGCAGGGAAGCGGTACGAGCAGTACTCC.

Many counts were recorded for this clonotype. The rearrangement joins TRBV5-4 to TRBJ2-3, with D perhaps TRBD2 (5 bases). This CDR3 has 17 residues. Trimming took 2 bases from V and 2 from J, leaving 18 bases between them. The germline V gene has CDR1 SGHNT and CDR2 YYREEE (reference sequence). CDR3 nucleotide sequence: TGTGCCAGCAGCTTTACTCTGTCGGGGAGTAACACAGATACGCAGTATTTT. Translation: CASSFTLSGSNTDTQYF.

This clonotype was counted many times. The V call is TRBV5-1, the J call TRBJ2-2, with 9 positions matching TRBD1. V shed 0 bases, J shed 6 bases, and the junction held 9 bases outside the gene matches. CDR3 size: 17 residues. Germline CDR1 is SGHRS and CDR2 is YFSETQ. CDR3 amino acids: CASSLEPGTGWSGELFF. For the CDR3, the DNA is TGCGCCAGCAGCTTGGAACCCGGGACAGGGTGGTCCGGGGAGCTGTTTTTT.

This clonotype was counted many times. CDR3: CASSDVGKSTDTQYF. CDR3 nucleotides: TGTGCCAGCAGTGATGTGGGGAAAAGCACAGATACGCAGTATTTT. This sequence joins TRBV2 and TRBJ2-3; D unresolved. Germline V lookup: CDR1 SNHLY, CDR2 FYNNEI. V was cut by 3 bases and J by 0 bases, with 10 bases left in between. The CDR3 has 15 amino acids.

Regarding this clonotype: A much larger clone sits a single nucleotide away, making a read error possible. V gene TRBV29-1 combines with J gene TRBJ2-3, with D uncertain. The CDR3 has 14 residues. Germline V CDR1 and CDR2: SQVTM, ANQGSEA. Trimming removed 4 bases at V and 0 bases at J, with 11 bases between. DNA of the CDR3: TGCAGCGTTGGAGAGGATACTAGCACAGATACGCAGTATTTT. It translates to CSVGEDTSTDTQYF.

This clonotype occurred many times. The CDR3 nucleotides are TGTGCCAGCAGCCCAACCCGGGCAGGGCAAGAGACCCAGTACTTC. Translating it yields CASSPTRAGQETQYF. The chain couples TRBV11-2 to TRBJ2-5, with TRBD1 as a possible D gene (5 bases). Germline values: CDR1 SGHAT, CDR2 FQNNGV. This CDR3 has 15 amino acids. With 5 bases removed from V and 2 bases from J, the gap between germline ends came to 15 bases.

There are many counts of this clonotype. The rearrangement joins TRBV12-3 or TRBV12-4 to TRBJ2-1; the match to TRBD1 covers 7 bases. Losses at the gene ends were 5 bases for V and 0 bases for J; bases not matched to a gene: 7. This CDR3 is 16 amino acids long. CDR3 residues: CASSIHRGSSYNEQFF. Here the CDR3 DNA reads TGTGCCAGCAGTATCCACAGGGGAAGCTCCTACAATGAGCAGTTCTTC.

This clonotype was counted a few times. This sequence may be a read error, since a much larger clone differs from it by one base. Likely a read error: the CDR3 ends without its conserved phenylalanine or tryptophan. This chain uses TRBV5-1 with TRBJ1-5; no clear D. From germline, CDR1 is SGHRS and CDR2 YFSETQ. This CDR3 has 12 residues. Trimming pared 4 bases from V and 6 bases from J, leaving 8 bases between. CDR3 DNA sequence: TGCGCCAGCAGCAAAGAAGGTCAGCCCCAGCATCTT. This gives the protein CASSKEGQPQHL.

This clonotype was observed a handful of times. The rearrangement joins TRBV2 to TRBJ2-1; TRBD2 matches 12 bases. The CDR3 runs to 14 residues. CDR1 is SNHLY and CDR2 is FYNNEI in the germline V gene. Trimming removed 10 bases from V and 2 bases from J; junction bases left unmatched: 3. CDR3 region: CAKTSGGTYNEQFF. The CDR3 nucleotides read TGTGCCAAAACTAGCGGGGGGACCTACAATGAGCAGTTCTTC.

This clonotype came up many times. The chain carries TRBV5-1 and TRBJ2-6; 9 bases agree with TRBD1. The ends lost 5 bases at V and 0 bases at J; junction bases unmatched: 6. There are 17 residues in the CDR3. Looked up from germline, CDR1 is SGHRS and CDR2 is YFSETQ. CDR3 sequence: CASRTGTGSSGANVLTF. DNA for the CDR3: TGCGCCAGCAGAACCGGGACAGGGAGCTCTGGGGCCAACGTCCTGACTTTC.

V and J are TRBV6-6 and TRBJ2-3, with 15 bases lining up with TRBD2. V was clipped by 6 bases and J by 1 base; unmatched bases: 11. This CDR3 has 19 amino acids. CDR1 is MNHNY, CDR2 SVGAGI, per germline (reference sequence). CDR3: CASSGYGLAGGPGTDTQYF. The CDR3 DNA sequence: TGTGCCAGCAGCGGATACGGACTAGCGGGGGGGCCAGGCACAGATACGCAGTATTTT.

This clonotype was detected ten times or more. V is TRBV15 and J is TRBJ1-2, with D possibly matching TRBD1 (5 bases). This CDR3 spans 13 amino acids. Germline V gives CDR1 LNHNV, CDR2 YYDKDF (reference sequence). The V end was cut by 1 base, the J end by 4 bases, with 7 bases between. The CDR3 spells CATSRGQSYGYTF. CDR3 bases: TGTGCCACCAGCAGAGGACAGTCCTATGGCTACACCTTC.

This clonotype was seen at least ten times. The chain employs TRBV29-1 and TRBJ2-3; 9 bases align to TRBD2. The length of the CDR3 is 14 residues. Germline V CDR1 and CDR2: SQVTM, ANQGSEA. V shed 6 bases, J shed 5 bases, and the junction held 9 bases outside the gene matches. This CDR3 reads CSVAAGGQEDTQYF. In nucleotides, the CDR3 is TGCAGCGTCGCCGCGGGGGGGCAGGAAGATACGCAGTATTTT.

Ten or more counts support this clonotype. DNA for the CDR3: TGTGCCAGCAGCAGAGACAGCTCTGGGGCCAACGTCCTGACTTTC. This codes for CASSRDSSGANVLTF. This chain uses TRBV7-3 with TRBJ2-6; D is possibly TRBD1 (5 bases). The V and J ends lost 5 bases and 0 bases respectively, with 8 bases between them. The germline gives CDR1 SGHTA, CDR2 FQGTGA. This CDR3 contains 15 residues.

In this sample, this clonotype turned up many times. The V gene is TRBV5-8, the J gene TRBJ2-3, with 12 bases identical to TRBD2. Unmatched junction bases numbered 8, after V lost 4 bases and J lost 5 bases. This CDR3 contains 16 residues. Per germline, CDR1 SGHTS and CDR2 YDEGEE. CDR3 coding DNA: TGTGCCAGCAGCGCCCGTACGGGACTAGCGGGAGATACGCAGTATTTT. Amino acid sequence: CASSARTGLAGDTQYF.

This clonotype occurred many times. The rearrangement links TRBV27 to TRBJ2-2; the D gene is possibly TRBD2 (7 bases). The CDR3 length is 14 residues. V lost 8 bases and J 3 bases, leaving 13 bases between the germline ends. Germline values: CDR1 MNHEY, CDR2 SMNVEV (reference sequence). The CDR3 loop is CASSRGRDTGELFF. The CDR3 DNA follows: TGTGCCAGCTCGAGGGGGAGGGACACCGGGGAGCTGTTTTTT.

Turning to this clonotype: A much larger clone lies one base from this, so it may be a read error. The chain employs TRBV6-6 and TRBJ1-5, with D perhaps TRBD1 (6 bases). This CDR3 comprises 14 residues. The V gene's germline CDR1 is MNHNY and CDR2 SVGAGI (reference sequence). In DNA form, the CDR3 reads TGCGTCAGCAGTTCCGACAGGTCCTCTCAGCCCCAGCATTTT. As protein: CVSSSDRSSQPQHF.

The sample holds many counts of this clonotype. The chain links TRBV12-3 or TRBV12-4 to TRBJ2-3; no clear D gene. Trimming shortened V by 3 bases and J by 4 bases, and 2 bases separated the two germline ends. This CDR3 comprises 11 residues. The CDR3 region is CASSFSDTQYF. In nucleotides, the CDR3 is TGTGCCAGCAGTTTTTCAGATACGCAGTATTTT.

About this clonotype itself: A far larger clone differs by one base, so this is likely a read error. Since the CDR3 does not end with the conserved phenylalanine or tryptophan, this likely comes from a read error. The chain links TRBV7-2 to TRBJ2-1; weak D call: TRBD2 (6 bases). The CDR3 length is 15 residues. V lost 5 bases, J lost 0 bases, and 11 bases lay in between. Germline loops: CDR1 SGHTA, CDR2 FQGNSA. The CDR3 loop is CASSHRGSSYNEQFL. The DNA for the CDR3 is TGTGCCAGCAGCCATCGGGGGAGCTCCTACAATGAGCAGTTCCTC.

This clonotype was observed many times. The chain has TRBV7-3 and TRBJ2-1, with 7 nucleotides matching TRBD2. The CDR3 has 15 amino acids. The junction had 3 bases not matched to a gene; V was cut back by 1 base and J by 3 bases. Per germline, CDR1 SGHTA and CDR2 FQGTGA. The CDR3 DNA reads TGTGCCAGCAGCTTAATGGCTAGCGGCTACAATGAGCAGTTCTTC. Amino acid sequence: CASSLMASGYNEQFF.

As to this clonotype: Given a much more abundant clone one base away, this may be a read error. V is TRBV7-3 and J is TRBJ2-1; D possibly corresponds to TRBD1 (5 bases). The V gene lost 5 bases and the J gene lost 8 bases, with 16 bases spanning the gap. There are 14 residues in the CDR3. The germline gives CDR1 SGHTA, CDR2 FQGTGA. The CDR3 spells CASSRGAHDDEQFF. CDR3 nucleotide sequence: TGTGCCAGCAGCCGTGGGGCACACGACGATGAGCAGTTCTTC.